The present TCR beta chain was sequenced within a study of cytomegalovirus exposure and HLA in healthy donors. The CDR3 extends over 13 amino acids. V lost 0 bases and J lost 4, with 7 bases in between. Germline lookup yields CDR1 PRHDT and CDR2 FYEKMQ (reference sequence). Overall study findings and caveats: For cytomegalovirus status, the classifier reportedly gave diagnoses with high specificity and sensitivity.

Sequenced by immunoSEQ multiplex PCR; TCRdb stores in-frame clones only, minus some. The sample includes 250,000 or so clones, 90% of them seen just once. Concerning this clone itself: The antigen remains unidentified.

The receptor was isolated from a woman in her late teens or twenties in good health and CMV-seronegative. Sequenced: PBMCs. The J gene is TRBJ2-7, the V gene TRBV13; D is undetermined. The CDR3 DNA reads as TGTGCCAGCAGCTTAGGCGCTCTATACGAGCAGTACTTC. Translation gives CASSLGALYEQYF.